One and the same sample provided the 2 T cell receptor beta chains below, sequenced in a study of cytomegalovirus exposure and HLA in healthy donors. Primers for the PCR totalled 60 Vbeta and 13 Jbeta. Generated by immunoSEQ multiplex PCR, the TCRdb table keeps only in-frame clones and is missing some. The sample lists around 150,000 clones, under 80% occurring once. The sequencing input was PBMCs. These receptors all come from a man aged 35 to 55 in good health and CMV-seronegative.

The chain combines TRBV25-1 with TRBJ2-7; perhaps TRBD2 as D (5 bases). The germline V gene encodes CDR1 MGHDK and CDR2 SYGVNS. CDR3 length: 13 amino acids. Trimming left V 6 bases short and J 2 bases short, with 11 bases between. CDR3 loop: CASRGDGPYEQYF. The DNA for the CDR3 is TGTGCCAGCAGGGGAGACGGTCCCTACGAGCAGTACTTC.

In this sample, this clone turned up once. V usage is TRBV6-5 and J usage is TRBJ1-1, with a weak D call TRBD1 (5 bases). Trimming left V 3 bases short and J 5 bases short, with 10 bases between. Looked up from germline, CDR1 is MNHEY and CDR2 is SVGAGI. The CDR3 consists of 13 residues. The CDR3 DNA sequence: TGTGCCAGCAGTTATGGGGGGGTGACTGAAGCTTTCTTT. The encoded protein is CASSYGGVTEAFF.